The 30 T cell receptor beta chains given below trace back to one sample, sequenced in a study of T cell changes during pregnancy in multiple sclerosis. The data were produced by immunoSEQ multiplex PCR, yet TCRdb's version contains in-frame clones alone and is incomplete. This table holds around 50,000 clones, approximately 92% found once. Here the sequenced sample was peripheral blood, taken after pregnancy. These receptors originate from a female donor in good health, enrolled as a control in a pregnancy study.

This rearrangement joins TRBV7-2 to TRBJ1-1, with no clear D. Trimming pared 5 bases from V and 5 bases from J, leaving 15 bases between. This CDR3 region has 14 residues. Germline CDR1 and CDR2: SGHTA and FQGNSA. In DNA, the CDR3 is TGTGCCAGCAGCCCAGATTACGAGCGGACTGAAGCTTTCTTT. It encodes CASSPDYERTEAFF.

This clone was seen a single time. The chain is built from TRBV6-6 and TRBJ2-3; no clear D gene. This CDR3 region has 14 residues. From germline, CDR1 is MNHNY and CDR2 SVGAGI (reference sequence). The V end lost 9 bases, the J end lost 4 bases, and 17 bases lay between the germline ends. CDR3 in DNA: TGTGCCAGTGAAACGAACCCTATTTCAGATACGCAGTATTTT. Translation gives CASETNPISDTQYF.

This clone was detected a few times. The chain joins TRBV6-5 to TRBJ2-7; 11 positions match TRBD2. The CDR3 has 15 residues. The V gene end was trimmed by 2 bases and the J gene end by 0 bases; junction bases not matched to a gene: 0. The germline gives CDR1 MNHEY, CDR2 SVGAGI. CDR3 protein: CASSYTSGSSYEQYF. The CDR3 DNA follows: TGTGCCAGCAGTTACACTAGCGGGAGCTCCTACGAGCAGTACTTC.

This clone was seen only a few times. For the CDR3, the DNA is TGCGCCAGCAGCTCCGGACAGCCTCCTTACCGCCGTGATGGCTACACCTTC. Translating gives CASSSGQPPYRRDGYTF. The chain couples TRBV5-1 to TRBJ1-2, with D perhaps TRBD1 (6 bases). V gave up 3 bases and J gave up 6 bases, with 24 bases separating them. From germline, CDR1 is SGHRS and CDR2 YFSETQ. The length of the CDR3 is 17 residues.

The CDR3 is CASSLLQGFGQPQHF. The CDR3 DNA reads as TGTGCCAGCAGCTTGTTACAGGGATTCGGTCAGCCCCAGCATTTT. V and J are TRBV5-5 and TRBJ1-5, with D possibly TRBD1 on 6 matching bases. CDR3 length equals 15 residues. Per the germline V gene, CDR1 is SGHKS and CDR2 is YYEKEE (reference sequence). The germline V and J ends were trimmed by 1 base and 6 bases, with 14 bases remaining between them.

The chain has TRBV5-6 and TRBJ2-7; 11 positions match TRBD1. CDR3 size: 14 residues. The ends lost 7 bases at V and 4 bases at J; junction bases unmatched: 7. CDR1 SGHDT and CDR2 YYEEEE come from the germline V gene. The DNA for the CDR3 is TGTGCCAGCCGAACCGGGACAGGGGGGTACGAGCAGTACTTC. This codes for CASRTGTGGYEQYF. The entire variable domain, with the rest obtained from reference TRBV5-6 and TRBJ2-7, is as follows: DAGVTQSPTHLIKTRGQQVTLRCSPKSGHDTVSWYQQALGQGPQFIFQYYEEEERQRGNFPDRFSGHQFPNYSSELNVNALLLGDSALYLCASRTGTGGYEQYFGPGTRLTVT.

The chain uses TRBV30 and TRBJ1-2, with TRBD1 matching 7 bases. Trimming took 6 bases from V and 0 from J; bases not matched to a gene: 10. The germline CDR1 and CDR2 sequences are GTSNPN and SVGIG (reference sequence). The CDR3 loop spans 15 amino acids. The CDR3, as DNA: TGTGCCTGTGGTGGGGACAGAGCCTCTAACTATGGCTACACCTTC. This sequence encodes CACGGDRASNYGYTF.

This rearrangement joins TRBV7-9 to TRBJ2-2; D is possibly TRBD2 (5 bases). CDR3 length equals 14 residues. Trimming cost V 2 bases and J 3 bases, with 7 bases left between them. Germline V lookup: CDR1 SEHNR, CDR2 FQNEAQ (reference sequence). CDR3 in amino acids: CASSLSRDTGELFF. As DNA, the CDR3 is TGTGCCAGCAGCTTATCGAGGGACACCGGGGAGCTGTTTTTT.

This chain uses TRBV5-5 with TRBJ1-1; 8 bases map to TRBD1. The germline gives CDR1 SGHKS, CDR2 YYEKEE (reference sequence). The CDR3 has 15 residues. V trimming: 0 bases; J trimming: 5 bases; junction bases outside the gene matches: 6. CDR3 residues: CASSLDGRGRTEAFF. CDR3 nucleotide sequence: TGTGCCAGCAGCTTGGATGGCAGGGGGCGGACTGAAGCTTTCTTT.

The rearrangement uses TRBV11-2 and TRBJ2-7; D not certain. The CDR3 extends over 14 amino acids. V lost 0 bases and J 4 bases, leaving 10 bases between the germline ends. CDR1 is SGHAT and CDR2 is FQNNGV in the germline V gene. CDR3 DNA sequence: TGTGCCAGCAGCTTAGACGGAGTCACATACGAGCAGTACTTC. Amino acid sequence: CASSLDGVTYEQYF.

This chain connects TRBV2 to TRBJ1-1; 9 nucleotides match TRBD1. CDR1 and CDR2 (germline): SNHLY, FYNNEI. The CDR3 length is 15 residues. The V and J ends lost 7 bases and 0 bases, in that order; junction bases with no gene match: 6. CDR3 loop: CASTGQGYMNTEAFF. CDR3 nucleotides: TGTGCCAGCACAGGACAGGGGTATATGAACACTGAAGCTTTCTTT.

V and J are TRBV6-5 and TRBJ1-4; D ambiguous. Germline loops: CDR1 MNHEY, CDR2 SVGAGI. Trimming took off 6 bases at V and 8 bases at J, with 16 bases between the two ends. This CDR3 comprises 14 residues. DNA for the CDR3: TGTGCCAGCAGGCACACAGCCGCTCGAGAAAAACTGTTTTTT. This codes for CASRHTAAREKLFF.

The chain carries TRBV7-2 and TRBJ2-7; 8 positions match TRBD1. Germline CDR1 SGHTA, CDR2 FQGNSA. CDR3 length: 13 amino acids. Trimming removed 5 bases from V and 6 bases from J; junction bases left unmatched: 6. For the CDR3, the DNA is TGTGCCAGCAGCGTATCCAGGGGGCCCGAGCAGTACTTC. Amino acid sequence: CASSVSRGPEQYF.

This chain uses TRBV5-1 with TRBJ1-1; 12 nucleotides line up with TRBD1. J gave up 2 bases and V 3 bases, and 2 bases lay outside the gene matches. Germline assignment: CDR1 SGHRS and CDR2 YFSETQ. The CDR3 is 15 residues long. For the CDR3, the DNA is TGCGCCAGCAGCTCGGGACAGGGGGCAAACACTGAAGCTTTCTTT. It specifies CASSSGQGANTEAFF.

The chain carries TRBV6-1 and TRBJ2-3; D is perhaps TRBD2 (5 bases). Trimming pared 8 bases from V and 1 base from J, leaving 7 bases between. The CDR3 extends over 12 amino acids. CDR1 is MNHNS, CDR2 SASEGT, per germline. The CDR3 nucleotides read TGTGCCAGCCTTAGCGGCACAGATACGCAGTATTTT. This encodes CASLSGTDTQYF.

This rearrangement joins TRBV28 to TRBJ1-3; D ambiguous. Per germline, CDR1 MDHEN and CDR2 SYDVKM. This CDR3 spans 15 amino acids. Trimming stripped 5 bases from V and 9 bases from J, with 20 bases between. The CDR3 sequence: CASSGSLGSFSTIYF. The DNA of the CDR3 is TGTGCCAGCAGTGGGAGCCTCGGGTCCTTCTCCACCATATATTTT.

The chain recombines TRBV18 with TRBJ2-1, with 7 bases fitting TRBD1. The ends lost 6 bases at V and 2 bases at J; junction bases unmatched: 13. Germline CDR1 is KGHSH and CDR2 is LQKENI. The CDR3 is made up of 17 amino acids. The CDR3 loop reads CASSPDLRDSPYNEQFF. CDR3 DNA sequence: TGTGCCAGCTCGCCTGACCTCCGGGACAGCCCCTACAATGAGCAGTTCTTC.

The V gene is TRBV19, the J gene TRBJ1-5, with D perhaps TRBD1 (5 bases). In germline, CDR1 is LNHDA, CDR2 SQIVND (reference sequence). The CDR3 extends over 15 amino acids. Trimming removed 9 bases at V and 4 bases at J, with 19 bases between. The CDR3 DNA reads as TGTGCCAGCCGCTCTCAGGGTACCCTTAATCAGCCCCAGCATTTT. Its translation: CASRSQGTLNQPQHF.

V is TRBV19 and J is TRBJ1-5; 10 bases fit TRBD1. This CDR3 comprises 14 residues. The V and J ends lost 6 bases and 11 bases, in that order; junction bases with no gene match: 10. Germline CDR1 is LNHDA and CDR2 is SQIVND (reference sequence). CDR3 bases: TGTGCCAGTAGGGGACAGGGGATTCTAATAGCCCAGCATTTT. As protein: CASRGQGILIAQHF.

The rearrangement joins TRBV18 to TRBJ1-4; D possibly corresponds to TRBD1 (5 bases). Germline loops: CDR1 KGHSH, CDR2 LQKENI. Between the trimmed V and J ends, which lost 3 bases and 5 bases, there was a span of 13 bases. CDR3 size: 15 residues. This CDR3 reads CASSPDQGLNEKLFF. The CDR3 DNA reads TGTGCCAGCTCACCCGACCAGGGCTTGAATGAAAAACTGTTTTTT.

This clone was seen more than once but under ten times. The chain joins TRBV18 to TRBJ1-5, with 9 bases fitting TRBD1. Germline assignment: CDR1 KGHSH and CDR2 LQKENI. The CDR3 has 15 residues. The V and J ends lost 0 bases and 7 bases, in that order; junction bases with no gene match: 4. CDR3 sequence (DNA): TGTGCCAGCTCACCACCGGGACAGGGAGGCCAGCCCCAGCATTTT. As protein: CASSPPGQGGQPQHF.

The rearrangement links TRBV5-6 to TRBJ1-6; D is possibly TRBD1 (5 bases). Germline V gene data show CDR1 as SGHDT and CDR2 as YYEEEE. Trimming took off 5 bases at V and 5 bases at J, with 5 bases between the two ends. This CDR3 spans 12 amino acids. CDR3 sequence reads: CASRDNNSPLHF. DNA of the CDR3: TGTGCCAGCAGGGACAATAATTCACCCCTCCACTTT.

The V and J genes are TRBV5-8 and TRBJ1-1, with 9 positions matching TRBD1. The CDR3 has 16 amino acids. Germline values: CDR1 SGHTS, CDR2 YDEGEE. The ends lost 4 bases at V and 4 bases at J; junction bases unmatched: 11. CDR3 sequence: CASSPHSGTGSTEAFF. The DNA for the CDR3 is TGTGCCAGCAGCCCACACTCCGGGACAGGGAGCACTGAAGCTTTCTTT.

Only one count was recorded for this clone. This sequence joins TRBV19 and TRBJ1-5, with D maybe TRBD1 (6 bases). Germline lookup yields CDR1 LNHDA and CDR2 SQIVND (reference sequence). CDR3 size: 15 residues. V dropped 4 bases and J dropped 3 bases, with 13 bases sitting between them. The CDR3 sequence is CASSTPGAPNQPQHF. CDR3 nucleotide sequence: TGTGCCAGTAGTACACCAGGGGCTCCCAATCAGCCCCAGCATTTT. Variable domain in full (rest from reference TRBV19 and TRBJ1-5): DGGITQSPKYLFRKEGQNVTLSCEQNLNHDAMYWYRQDPGQGLRLIYYSQIVNDFQKGDIAEGYSVSREKKESFPLTVTSAQKNPTAFYLCASSTPGAPNQPQHFGDGTRLSIL.

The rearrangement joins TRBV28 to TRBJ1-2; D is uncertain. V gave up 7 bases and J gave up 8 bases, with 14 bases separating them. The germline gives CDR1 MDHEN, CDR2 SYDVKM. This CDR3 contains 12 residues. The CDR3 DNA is TGTGCCAGCAAGCCTAGGCACGTCGGCTACACCTTC. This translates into CASKPRHVGYTF.

The CDR3 reads CASSQEMGGGGRDEQFF. The CDR3, as DNA: TGTGCCAGCAGCCAAGAAATGGGTGGGGGCGGTCGGGATGAGCAGTTCTTC. This rearrangement joins TRBV4-2 to TRBJ2-1, with a possible D match to TRBD1 (6 bases). Germline lookup yields CDR1 LGHNA and CDR2 YNFKEQ. V was pared by 0 bases and J by 8 bases, with 20 bases between. This CDR3 region has 17 residues.

In DNA form, the CDR3 reads TGTGCCAGCAGTACAGCCGGGACAGGCAATCAGCCCCAGCATTTT. Its translation: CASSTAGTGNQPQHF. This sequence joins TRBV28 and TRBJ1-5; 7 bases match TRBD1. Germline CDR1 is MDHEN and CDR2 is SYDVKM. There are 15 residues in the CDR3. J gave up 2 bases and V 5 bases, and 6 bases lay outside the gene matches.

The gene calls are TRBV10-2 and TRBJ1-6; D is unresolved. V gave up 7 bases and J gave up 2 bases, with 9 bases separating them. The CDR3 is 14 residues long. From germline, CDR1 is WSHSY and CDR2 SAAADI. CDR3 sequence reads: CASMVTTYNSPLHF. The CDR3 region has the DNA TGCGCCAGCATGGTCACAACCTATAATTCACCCCTCCACTTT.

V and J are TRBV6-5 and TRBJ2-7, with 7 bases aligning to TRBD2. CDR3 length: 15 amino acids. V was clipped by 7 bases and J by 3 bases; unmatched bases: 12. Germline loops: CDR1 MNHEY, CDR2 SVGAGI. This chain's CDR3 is CASMRYMAGDYEQYF. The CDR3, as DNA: TGTGCCAGCATGCGCTATATGGCGGGGGACTACGAGCAGTACTTC.

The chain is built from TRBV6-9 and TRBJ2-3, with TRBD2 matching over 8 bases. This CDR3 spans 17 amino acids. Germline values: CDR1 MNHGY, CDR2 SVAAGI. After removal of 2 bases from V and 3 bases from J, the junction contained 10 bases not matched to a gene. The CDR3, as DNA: TGTGCCAGCAGTTATCGGAAAGCGGGAGTCGGGACAGATACGCAGTATTTT. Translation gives CASSYRKAGVGTDTQYF.